These 23 T cell receptor beta chains were sequenced from one sample in a study of blood T cells in healthy people across ages (dated by TCRdb to between 2014 and 2017). The method was 5' RACE. TCRdb names Illumina HiSeq 2500 as the instrument used. The second PCR ran for about 6 to 11 cycles and used a J-beta primer mix along with a sample-barcoded 5' primer. TCRdb trimmed public reads at Q25 via fastp, called clones via MiXCR and kept in-frame beta chains. Every CDR3 protein is listed once, alongside the most common genes and DNA of its rows. Here the sample has about 1.6 million distinct CDR3 sequences; roughly 32% occur a single time. Clones ranked in the top ten supply 11% of the sample. The sequenced sample consisted of blood. These receptors were collected from a woman under 40 in good health.

V gene TRBV7-8 combines with J gene TRBJ2-1; 10 bases match TRBD2. The length of the CDR3 is 19 residues. With V trimmed by 1 base and J by 6 bases, 15 bases remained unmatched. Germline values: CDR1 SGHVS, CDR2 FQNEAQ. Written as DNA, the CDR3 is TGTGCCAGCAGCTTAGAATTTATAGGGCTAGCGGGAGAATTCAATGAGCAGTTCTTC. The encoded protein is CASSLEFIGLAGEFNEQFF.

This clonotype was observed at least ten times. V and J are TRBV7-9 and TRBJ2-1; 7 bases fit TRBD2. The CDR3 extends over 16 amino acids. Unmatched junction bases numbered 7, after V lost 5 bases and J lost 0 bases. The germline gives CDR1 SEHNR, CDR2 FQNEAQ (reference sequence). CDR3 nucleotide sequence: TGTGCCAGCAGCCCCCGAGCGGGGAGCTCCTACAATGAGCAGTTCTTC. It encodes CASSPRAGSSYNEQFF. The full variable domain, rest sourced from reference TRBV7-9 and TRBJ2-1, is DTGVSQNPRHKITKRGQNVTFRCDPISEHNRLYWYRQTLGQGPEFLTYFQNEAQLEKSRLLSDRFSAERPKGSFSTLEIQRTEQGDSAMYLCASSPRAGSSYNEQFFGPGTRLTVL.

The V gene is TRBV6-2 or TRBV6-3, the J gene TRBJ2-1; D possibly uses TRBD1 or TRBD2 (5 bases each). V dropped 7 bases and J dropped 13 bases, with 14 bases sitting between them. This CDR3 has 11 amino acids. Germline CDR1 is MNHEY and CDR2 is SVGEGT. CDR3 protein: CASTNRDAQFF. In DNA, the CDR3 is TGTGCCAGCACCAACCGGGACGCTCAGTTCTTC.

Only a few counts were recorded for this clonotype. This chain links TRBV13 with TRBJ2-3; TRBD2 agrees at 11 bases. After removal of 5 bases from V and 2 bases from J, the junction contained 12 bases not matched to a gene. The germline gives CDR1 PRHDT, CDR2 FYEKMQ (reference sequence). The CDR3 totals 18 residues. The CDR3 protein is CASSPHTSGGLLTDTQYF. CDR3 in DNA: TGTGCCAGCAGCCCGCACACTAGCGGGGGCCTACTCACAGATACGCAGTATTTT. The full variable domain, completed using reference TRBV13 and TRBJ2-3, is AAGVIQSPRHLIKEKRETATLKCYPIPRHDTVYWYQQGPGQDPQFLISFYEKMQSDKGSIPDRFSAQQFSDYHSELNMSSLELGDSALYFCASSPHTSGGLLTDTQYFGPGTRLTVL.

This clonotype has only a few counts. V usage is TRBV7-2 and J usage is TRBJ2-7; the match to TRBD2 covers 9 bases. V lost 1 base and J lost 0; bases outside the gene matches: 4. CDR3 size: 16 residues. Germline CDR1 reads SGHTA; CDR2 reads FQGNSA. The CDR3 reads CASSLGSGGISYEQYF. DNA for the CDR3: TGTGCCAGCAGCTTAGGTAGCGGGGGAATCTCCTACGAGCAGTACTTC.

This clonotype was seen only a few times. The V call is TRBV2, the J call TRBJ2-1; TRBD2 matches 8 bases. Germline assignment: CDR1 SNHLY and CDR2 FYNNEI. V lost 4 bases, J lost 10 bases, and 12 bases stayed unmatched. This CDR3 comprises 15 residues. The CDR3 DNA sequence: TGTGCCAGCAGTGCAACTAGCGGCAGTGGGGGGGAGCAGTTCTTC. Translating it yields CASSATSGSGGEQFF.

As concerns this clonotype: Being one base from a much bigger clone, this may be a read error. The V and J genes are TRBV29-1 and TRBJ1-2; 7 bases are a match to TRBD1. CDR1 SQVTM and CDR2 ANQGSEA come from the germline V gene. This CDR3 comprises 13 residues. CDR3 region: CSVDRDEYYDYTF. CDR3 nucleotide sequence: TGCAGCGTAGACAGGGACGAGTACTATGACTACACCTTC.

The chain recombines TRBV28 with TRBJ2-1; D is unclear. The CDR3 extends over 13 amino acids. V dropped 5 bases and J dropped 10 bases, with 15 bases sitting between them. The germline CDR1 and CDR2 sequences are MDHEN and SYDVKM. CDR3 sequence reads: CASSPLKGWEQFF. The CDR3 coding sequence is TGTGCCAGCAGTCCACTAAAGGGTTGGGAGCAGTTCTTC.

Concerning this clonotype: As the CDR3 is not closed by the conserved phenylalanine or tryptophan, this likely results from a read error. This rearrangement joins TRBV6-6 to TRBJ1-6; no definite D call. The CDR3 is made up of 16 amino acids. Trimming removed 5 bases at V and 7 bases at J, with 18 bases between. Germline CDR1 MNHNY, CDR2 SVGAGI (reference sequence). The CDR3, as DNA: TGTGCCAGCAGTGACTTAGAGGGTTCAACGAATTCACCCCTCCACTGT. This encodes CASSDLEGSTNSPLHC.

This chain links TRBV3-1 with TRBJ2-3; 8 bases are a match to TRBD2. After removal of 1 base from V and 4 bases from J, the junction contained 7 bases not matched to a gene. Germline assignment: CDR1 LGHDT and CDR2 YNNKEL (reference sequence). The CDR3 has 16 amino acids. CDR3 loop: CASSQGASGRPDTQYF. CDR3 nucleotides: TGTGCCAGCAGCCAAGGAGCCAGCGGGAGACCAGATACGCAGTATTTT.

This clonotype occurred a few times. The chain is built from TRBV10-3 and TRBJ2-1; TRBD2 aligns across 13 bases. CDR3 size: 13 residues. In germline, CDR1 is ENHRY, CDR2 SYGVKD. The ends lost 8 bases at V and 9 bases at J; junction bases unmatched: 4. CDR3 loop: CAIGLAGVVEQFF. The DNA for the CDR3 is TGTGCCATCGGACTAGCGGGAGTGGTTGAGCAGTTCTTC.

This chain uses TRBV2 with TRBJ2-3; TRBD2 agrees at 8 bases. Germline V lookup: CDR1 SNHLY, CDR2 FYNNEI. The length of the CDR3 is 13 residues. CDR3 sequence: CASRGGLADAQYF. In nucleotides, the CDR3 is TGTGCTTCTCGCGGGGGGCTGGCGGATGCGCAGTATTTT. Drawing the rest from reference TRBV2 and TRBJ2-3, the complete variable domain is EPEVTQTPSHQVTQMGQEVILRCVPISNHLYFYWYRQILGQKVEFLVSFYNNEISEKSEIFDDQFSVERPDGSNFTLKIRSTKLEDSAMYFCASRGGLADAQYFGPGTRLTVL.

This clonotype has more than one count but fewer than ten. CDR3 loop: CASSSSTGGKLNYGYTF. The DNA of the CDR3 is TGTGCCAGCAGTTCCAGTACAGGGGGTAAACTTAACTATGGCTACACCTTC. The chain is built from TRBV12-3 or TRBV12-4 and TRBJ1-2; 8 bases line up with TRBD1. This CDR3 is built from 17 residues. V dropped 4 bases and J dropped 1; count of bases not matched to a gene: 11.

This clonotype was counted only a few times. CDR3 sequence (DNA): TGTGCCAGCAGCGGGGGCCCGCCTAGGATAGATACGCAGTATTTT. Translating gives CASSGGPPRIDTQYF. The V call is TRBV11-2, the J call TRBJ2-3, with D possibly TRBD1 on 6 matching bases. This CDR3 has 15 residues. Germline CDR1 SGHAT, CDR2 FQNNGV. Trimming shortened V by 5 bases and J by 5 bases, and 17 bases separated the two germline ends.

The chain employs TRBV11-2 and TRBJ1-2; the D is unclear. The CDR3 length is 15 residues. The ends were cut back, 1 base at V and 6 bases at J, with 15 bases in the middle. Germline V lookup: CDR1 SGHAT, CDR2 FQNNGV. The CDR3 reads CASSLAPGRLDGYTF. In DNA form, the CDR3 reads TGTGCCAGCAGCTTAGCCCCGGGAAGGCTTGATGGCTACACCTTC.

This clonotype was observed a single time. At one boundary the junction diverges from the germline segment, which might be a read error. The V gene is TRBV20-1, the J gene TRBJ1-6; D unresolved. The CDR3 runs 15 residues. The germline CDR1 and CDR2 sequences are DFQATT and SNEGSKA (reference sequence). Written as DNA, the CDR3 is TGCAGTGCTAACCTCGGAAACTCCTATAATTCACTCCTCCACTTT. It translates to CSANLGNSYNSLLHF.

V is TRBV29-1 and J is TRBJ1-1; D is ambiguous. Trimming pared 6 bases from V and 1 base from J, leaving 15 bases between. Germline assignment: CDR1 SQVTM and CDR2 ANQGSEA. CDR3 length: 14 amino acids. CDR3 coding DNA: TGCAGCGTCGCTAAGCGGTTAACGAACACTGAAGCTTTCTTT. Encoded protein: CSVAKRLTNTEAFF.

The chain combines TRBV6-5 with TRBJ2-7; D remains unclear. Per the germline V gene, CDR1 is MNHEY and CDR2 is SVGAGI. CDR3 length: 14 residues. The V end was cut by 2 bases, the J end by 2 bases, with 10 bases between. The CDR3 loop reads CASSYNDGAYEQYF. DNA for the CDR3: TGTGCCAGCAGTTACAACGACGGAGCCTACGAGCAGTACTTC.

This clonotype appeared a few times. CDR3 residues: CAIRAGTEPNYGYTF. The CDR3 DNA follows: TGTGCCATCAGGGCCGGGACCGAACCTAACTATGGCTACACCTTC. The chain combines TRBV10-3 with TRBJ1-2; tentatively, D is TRBD1 (5 bases). CDR1 and CDR2 (germline): ENHRY, SYGVKD. V gave up 6 bases and J gave up 0 bases, with 14 bases separating them. This CDR3 comprises 15 residues.

The rearrangement links TRBV20-1 to TRBJ1-2; tentative D call: TRBD1 (6 bases). V dropped 3 bases and J dropped 4 bases, with 12 bases sitting between them. CDR3 size: 13 residues. CDR1 DFQATT and CDR2 SNEGSKA come from the germline V gene (reference sequence). The CDR3 is CSASTRTAYGYTF. The DNA of the CDR3 is TGCAGTGCTAGCACTAGGACAGCCTATGGCTACACCTTC.

With respect to this clonotype: This may stem from a read error, because a much larger clone lies one nucleotide away. The chain recombines TRBV4-2 with TRBJ2-1, with D uncertain. The CDR3 has 12 amino acids. Germline CDR1 LGHNA, CDR2 YNFKEQ. The chain's CDR3 is CASSKVGNGQFF. In nucleotides, the CDR3 is TGTGCCAGCAGCAAAGTGGGCAATGGGCAGTTCTTC.

The gene calls are TRBV4-1 and TRBJ2-5, with 11 bases aligning to TRBD2. This CDR3 comprises 14 residues. Germline V gene lookup returns CDR1 MGHRA and CDR2 YSYEKL. The V gene end was trimmed by 1 base and the J gene end by 13 bases; junction bases not matched to a gene: 8. CDR3 nucleotide sequence: TGCGCCAGCAGCCAAGTAACTAGCGGGAGCCGTCGGTACTTC. Translation: CASSQVTSGSRRYF.

Comments on this clonotype: Its ends do not fully match the called genes, so a read error is possible. The gene calls are TRBV11-2 and TRBJ2-1, with TRBD1 matching over 9 bases. This CDR3 has 14 amino acids. CDR1 is SGHAT, CDR2 FQNNGV, per germline. CDR3 amino acids: CVSSDRDRVDEQFF. In nucleotides, the CDR3 is TGTGTCAGCAGCGACCGGGACAGGGTCGATGAGCAGTTCTTC.